This record covers a single T cell receptor (beta chain). This entry is derived from a study of blood T cell repertoires in COVID-19. Whole-study context: Both acute and convalescent COVID-19 samples were obtained from the United States, Italy and Spain. Sample material is recorded as cDNA or gDNA derived from T cells, B-cell-depleted T cells, or PBMCs.

The CDR3 loop spans 17 amino acids. Germline values: CDR1 SGHRS, CDR2 YFSETQ. The V and J ends lost 0 bases and 1 base respectively, with 14 bases between them. As processed by the authors: Estimated nucleated cell counts came from reference gene primer amplification. Using immunoSEQ multiplex PCR, the repertoire was profiled, and TCRdb retains in-frame clones only, with some absent. Clone size and V and J calls were adopted from that table, with D and trimming inferred from the DNA. The sample has 35,000 to 45,000 clones, approximately 86% seen once. Input material: peripheral blood. The chain uses TRBV5-1 and TRBJ1-3, with D perhaps TRBD1 (6 bases). The sequence came from a man in his forties or fifties with active COVID-19. CDR3 sequence: CASSLGEIGTSGNTIYF. CDR3 DNA: TGCGCCAGCAGCTTGGGCGAGATAGGGACATCTGGAAACACCATATATTTT.